This T cell receptor (beta chain) was sequenced for a study of T cells expressing NK-cell markers. Study overall: Sorted CD3+CD56+NKG2C+, CD3+CD56+NKG2C- and CD3+CD56-NKG2C+ T cells provided the TCR beta repertoires. Seven of the eight sequenced donors were classified as HCMV-seropositive, and one was classified as seronegative.

5'RACE template switching with UMIs produced the TCR beta cDNA. From the 5' RACE reads, TCRdb lists one entry per CDR3 protein and no DNA. Found here are about 400,000 distinct CDR3 sequences; the top ten clones hold roughly 10%. This CDR3 has 16 amino acids. The source of this sequence is a woman aged 50 to 60 in good health. The J gene is TRBJ2-1, the V gene TRBV12-3 or TRBV12-4; the TRBD2 assignment by TCRdb is unverifiable without DNA. Sample: blood T cells: a sorted CD56 or NKG2C T cell subset, CD4+ or CD8+ T cells, or bulk PBMC T cells (not recorded which). The CDR3 is CASSPRGRAFYNEQFF.